This TCR beta chain stems from a study of blood T cell repertoires in COVID-19. Trimming took 6 bases from V and 8 from J; bases not matched to a gene: 7. CDR3 length: 13 residues. Per germline, CDR1 MNHEY and CDR2 SMNVEV (reference sequence). Some clones are missing from TCRdb's copy, which holds only in-frame ones; the method was immunoSEQ multiplex PCR. The sample has 150,000 to 200,000 clones; 89% are singletons. The source is a woman aged 18 to 35 who had recovered from COVID-19. This chain links TRBV27 with TRBJ2-1; 7 nucleotides agree with TRBD1. The sequenced material came from PBMCs or T cells enriched from blood (not recorded which). The CDR3 loop reads CASRYRGRHEQFF. The CDR3 DNA follows: TGTGCCAGCAGGTACAGGGGCCGCCATGAGCAGTTCTTC.